One sample yielded the 22 T cell receptor beta chains listed below, sequenced in a study of long-term antiretroviral therapy in people with HIV. Survey-level resolution applied to immunoSEQ assay v3.0. The data were produced by immunoSEQ multiplex PCR, yet TCRdb's version contains in-frame clones alone and is incomplete. The data show some 20,000 clones, 90% seen once. The material was unsorted PBMCs, obtained approximately 4.2 years before starting antiretroviral therapy. These receptors were collected from a woman under 40 with HIV.

This chain joins TRBV6-5 and TRBJ1-4; possibly TRBD1 for D (6 bases). Germline values: CDR1 MNHEY, CDR2 SVGAGI. The CDR3 loop spans 14 amino acids. V lost 7 bases to trimming and J lost 7 bases, with 16 bases between them. The CDR3 spells CASTSQGGSEKLFF. Written as DNA, the CDR3 is TGTGCCAGCACATCACAGGGCGGGAGTGAAAAACTGTTTTTT.

The chain has TRBV14 and TRBJ2-2; no clear D gene. The germline CDR1 and CDR2 sequences are SGHDN and FVKESK. Trimming took 1 base from V and 5 from J, leaving 11 bases between them. This CDR3 has 15 residues. This chain's CDR3 is CASSQGFSPTGELFF. The CDR3 DNA is TGTGCCAGCAGCCAAGGGTTCAGCCCTACCGGGGAGCTGTTTTTT. The full variable domain, with the rest looked up from reference TRBV14 and TRBJ2-2, is EAGVTQFPSHSVIEKGQTVTLRCDPISGHDNLYWYRRVMGKEIKFLLHFVKESKQDESGMPNNRFLAERTGGTYSTLKVQPAELEDSGVYFCASSQGFSPTGELFFGEGSRLTVL.

The CDR3 nucleotides read TGTGCCAGCAGCGTAGTAGGGGGTAGTTACTATGGCTACACCTTC. Its protein is CASSVVGGSYYGYTF. V gene TRBV9 combines with J gene TRBJ1-2; TRBD1 might be the D (6 bases). Germline values: CDR1 SGDLS, CDR2 YYNGEE. CDR3 length: 15 amino acids. With 0 bases removed from V and 3 bases from J, the gap between germline ends came to 12 bases.

V and J are TRBV9 and TRBJ2-3; 12 bases map to TRBD2. V lost 0 bases, J lost 2 bases, and 7 bases stayed unmatched. CDR3 length equals 18 residues. The V gene's germline CDR1 is SGDLS and CDR2 YYNGEE. Written as DNA, the CDR3 is TGTGCCAGCAGCGTAGAGACTAGCGGGGGATTCTACACAGATACGCAGTATTTT. Residues: CASSVETSGGFYTDTQYF.

V usage is TRBV5-5 and J usage is TRBJ1-4, with unresolved D. The CDR3 loop spans 14 amino acids. Trimming took off 3 bases at V and 0 bases at J, with 6 bases between the two ends. Germline CDR1 is SGHKS and CDR2 is YYEKEE (reference sequence). CDR3 residues: CASSSETTNEKLFF. As DNA, the CDR3 is TGTGCCAGCAGCTCGGAGACAACTAATGAAAAACTGTTTTTT.

The V call is TRBV27, the J call TRBJ1-1, with D uncertain. There are 14 residues in the CDR3. The V end was cut by 2 bases, the J end by 4 bases, with 11 bases between. Per germline, CDR1 MNHEY and CDR2 SMNVEV (reference sequence). The CDR3 DNA is TGTGCCAGCAGTTTAGGGAATGTCGGCACTGAAGCTTTCTTT. Translation: CASSLGNVGTEAFF.

The chain employs TRBV19 and TRBJ1-2; no clear D gene. Germline lookup yields CDR1 LNHDA and CDR2 SQIVND (reference sequence). The CDR3 has 17 residues. The V end was cut by 1 base, the J end by 1 base, with 16 bases between. The CDR3 region has the DNA TGTGCCAGTAGTATAGCCCCAGGTGGGCGCTTTAACTATGGCTACACCTTC. It codes for CASSIAPGGRFNYGYTF. The complete variable domain, with remaining parts taken from reference TRBV19 and TRBJ1-2, reads DGGITQSPKYLFRKEGQNVTLSCEQNLNHDAMYWYRQDPGQGLRLIYYSQIVNDFQKGDIAEGYSVSREKKESFPLTVTSAQKNPTAFYLCASSIAPGGRFNYGYTFGSGTRLTVV.

This chain uses TRBV27 with TRBJ1-2; perhaps TRBD1 as D (6 bases). From germline, CDR1 is MNHEY and CDR2 SMNVEV (reference sequence). V was pared by 6 bases and J by 2 bases, with 16 bases between. This CDR3 is built from 15 residues. The CDR3 nucleotides are TGTGCCAGCAGCCGCGGGGACACGGGGAACTATGGCTACACCTTC. Residues: CASSRGDTGNYGYTF.

The chain uses TRBV7-3 and TRBJ2-1, with 8 positions matching TRBD1. Germline V gene sequence: CDR1 SGHTA, CDR2 FQGTGA. Losses at the gene ends were 4 bases for V and 5 bases for J; bases not matched to a gene: 16. CDR3 size: 18 residues. The CDR3 DNA reads as TGTGCCAGCAGCTCAAGGGGACAGGCCGTGGCGCTCCACAATGAGCAGTTCTTC. Its translation: CASSSRGQAVALHNEQFF.

The rearrangement uses TRBV5-1 and TRBJ2-1, with 15 bases fitting TRBD2. V lost 0 bases and J lost 5; bases outside the gene matches: 3. Germline values: CDR1 SGHRS, CDR2 YFSETQ. There are 17 residues in the CDR3. CDR3 region: CASSLGGLAGGHNEQFF. CDR3 bases: TGCGCCAGCAGCTTGGGGGGACTAGCGGGGGGCCACAATGAGCAGTTCTTC.

Regarding this clone: The junction departs from the called germline gene at one end, perhaps through a read error. This chain joins TRBV5-4 and TRBJ1-2, with TRBD1 matching 9 bases. The CDR3 spans 13 residues. Germline V gives CDR1 SGHNT, CDR2 YYREEE (reference sequence). The CDR3 here is CASSFRDREPLDF. CDR3 coding DNA: TGTGCCAGCAGCTTCCGGGACAGGGAGCCTCTCGACTTC.

This clone was seen only once. V usage is TRBV5-6 and J usage is TRBJ2-5; no clear D gene. CDR3 size: 14 residues. V was cut by 0 bases and J by 1 base, with 7 bases left in between. Per germline, CDR1 SGHDT and CDR2 YYEEEE. CDR3 coding DNA: TGTGCCAGCAGCTTGGGCGACCTCCAAGAGACCCAGTACTTC. Amino acids: CASSLGDLQETQYF.

V usage is TRBV5-4 and J usage is TRBJ1-6; the D gene is possibly TRBD1 (6 bases). Trimming removed 3 bases at V and 1 base at J, with 17 bases between. This CDR3 region has 18 residues. The germline V gene encodes CDR1 SGHNT and CDR2 YYREEE (reference sequence). The CDR3, as DNA: TGTGCCAGCAGCTCTGATCTAGGGGGGGTATCCTATAATTCACCCCTCCACTTT. Translating it yields CASSSDLGGVSYNSPLHF. Drawing the rest from reference TRBV5-4 and TRBJ1-6, the complete variable domain is ETGVTQSPTHLIKTRGQQVTLRCSSQSGHNTVSWYQQALGQGPQFIFQYYREEENGRGNFPPRFSGLQFPNYSSELNVNALELDDSALYLCASSSDLGGVSYNSPLHFGNGTRLTVT.

The V and J genes are TRBV29-1 and TRBJ2-2; 8 bases map to TRBD1. The CDR3 runs 14 residues. CDR1 and CDR2 from the germline V gene are SQVTM and ANQGSEA. The junction had 4 bases not matched to a gene; V was cut back by 6 bases and J by 1 base. The CDR3 is CSVSGTGNTGELFF. The CDR3 DNA is TGCAGCGTGTCCGGGACAGGGAACACCGGGGAGCTGTTTTTT.

This chain connects TRBV6-5 to TRBJ2-1; D may be TRBD1 (6 bases). Trimming took off 6 bases at V and 0 bases at J, with 12 bases between the two ends. Germline CDR1 and CDR2: MNHEY and SVGAGI. This CDR3 is built from 15 residues. CDR3 nucleotide sequence: TGTGCCAGCAGACAGGGTACTAGCTCCTACAATGAGCAGTTCTTC. Encoded protein: CASRQGTSSYNEQFF.

This chain links TRBV5-6 with TRBJ1-5; D may be TRBD1 (5 bases). The V end was cut by 1 base, the J end by 2 bases, with 16 bases between. Germline CDR1 SGHDT, CDR2 YYEEEE. CDR3 length equals 17 residues. CDR3 in amino acids: CASSLSRGVYGNQPQHF. The CDR3 nucleotides read TGTGCCAGCAGCTTGAGTAGGGGCGTCTACGGCAATCAGCCCCAGCATTTT.

The rearrangement uses TRBV5-6 and TRBJ2-7, with D possibly being TRBD1 (6 bases). In germline, CDR1 is SGHDT, CDR2 YYEEEE. The CDR3 is 13 residues long. V lost 4 bases, J lost 3 bases, and 11 bases lay in between. The DNA of the CDR3 is TGTGCCAGCAGCAGCCGGGACATCTACGAGCAGTACTTC. As protein: CASSSRDIYEQYF.

V and J are TRBV19 and TRBJ1-4; D ambiguous. From germline, CDR1 is LNHDA and CDR2 SQIVND (reference sequence). V lost 9 bases, J lost 7 bases, and 15 bases lay in between. The CDR3 is made up of 13 amino acids. CDR3 protein: CASQQREIEKLFF. The CDR3 coding sequence is TGTGCCAGCCAACAGCGGGAGATTGAAAAACTGTTTTTT.

The DNA for the CDR3 is TGTGCCAGCTCGAGCCGAGATGGGAGCTCTGGGGCCAACGTCCTGACTTTC. The encoded protein is CASSSRDGSSGANVLTF. V usage is TRBV2 and J usage is TRBJ2-6; D may be TRBD2 (5 bases). Germline V gives CDR1 SNHLY, CDR2 FYNNEI. Trimming stripped 8 bases from V and 0 bases from J, with 17 bases between. The CDR3 has 17 residues.

A single count supports this clone. The rearrangement uses TRBV7-2 and TRBJ1-2; no clear D gene. Germline V CDR1 and CDR2: SGHTA, FQGNSA. Trimming removed 6 bases from V and 2 bases from J, with 13 bases in between. The CDR3 covers 14 residues. CDR3 sequence reads: CASSQLGQNYGYTF. The CDR3 DNA reads TGTGCCAGCAGTCAGCTGGGCCAGAACTATGGCTACACCTTC.

The chain's CDR3 is CASSQETGYEQYF. CDR3 bases: TGCGCCAGCAGCCAAGAAACGGGGTACGAGCAGTACTTC. The rearrangement uses TRBV4-3 and TRBJ2-7; TRBD2 is a possible D gene (5 bases). CDR1 and CDR2 (germline): LGHNA, YSLEER. The CDR3 contains 13 residues. Trimming took off 0 bases at V and 4 bases at J, with 7 bases between the two ends.

The rearrangement links TRBV19 to TRBJ1-3; unclear D gene. CDR1 LNHDA and CDR2 SQIVND come from the germline V gene (reference sequence). V was cut by 3 bases and J by 0 bases, with 9 bases left in between. The CDR3 is made up of 15 amino acids. The DNA of the CDR3 is TGTGCCAGTAGTATTCCCAGGATCTCTGGAAACACCATATATTTT. It yields the protein CASSIPRISGNTIYF. Drawing the rest from reference TRBV19 and TRBJ1-3, the complete variable domain is DGGITQSPKYLFRKEGQNVTLSCEQNLNHDAMYWYRQDPGQGLRLIYYSQIVNDFQKGDIAEGYSVSREKKESFPLTVTSAQKNPTAFYLCASSIPRISGNTIYFGEGSWLTVV.